Each of the 8 T cell receptor beta chains below was sequenced from the same sample in a study of blood T cells in healthy people across ages. A second PCR of about 7 to 11 cycles used a sample-barcoded 5' primer and a J-beta primer mix. A single record per CDR3 protein comes from TCRdb applying MiXCR to the 5' RACE reads. The sample lists 1.5 million to 2 million distinct CDR3 sequences, about 49% occurring once. Sequencing used blood. The receptors were gathered from a woman aged 40 to 50 in good health.

This chain links TRBV7-2 with TRBJ1-1; D is unclear. V lost 4 bases and J 7 bases, leaving 16 bases between the germline ends. The CDR3 contains 14 residues. The V gene's germline CDR1 is SGHTA and CDR2 FQGNSA. Written as DNA, the CDR3 is TGTGCCAGCAGCTCGGGAAACTCTAACGATGAAGCTTTCTTT. Translated, it gives CASSSGNSNDEAFF. The variable domain in full, with the rest retrieved from reference TRBV7-2 and TRBJ1-1, is GAGVSQSPSNKVTEKGKDVELRCDPISGHTALYWYRQSLGQGLEFLIYFQGNSAPDKSGLPSDRFSAERTGGSVSTLTIQRTQQEDSAVYLCASSSGNSNDEAFFGQGTRLTVV.

This sequence joins TRBV12-1 and TRBJ1-2; the table's D call of TRBD1 was not tested on the DNA. TRBV12-1 counts as a pseudogene. The CDR3 is 15 residues long. The CDR3 sequence is CASSCNRGRYYGYTF. The CDR3 nucleotides are TGTGCCAGCAGCTGCAACAGGGGGCGGTACTATGGCTACACCTTC.

This clonotype came up a few times. V is TRBV21-1 and J is TRBJ2-3; the table's D call, TRBD1, was not checked against the DNA. TRBV21-1 is a listed pseudogene. This CDR3 is 16 amino acids long. The CDR3 coding sequence is TGTGCCAGCAGCAAAGGGCGGACAGGGTTCACAGATACGCAGTATTTT. Protein sequence: CASSKGRTGFTDTQYF.

V usage is TRBV7-9 and J usage is TRBJ1-2; D is uncertain. With 4 bases removed from V and 0 bases from J, the gap between germline ends came to 9 bases. CDR1 and CDR2 from the germline V gene are SEHNR and FQNEAQ (reference sequence). The CDR3 length is 14 residues. CDR3 sequence: CASSSAGTNYGYTF. The CDR3 nucleotides are TGTGCCAGCAGCTCCGCCGGGACTAACTATGGCTACACCTTC. Full variable domain (remainder filled in from reference TRBV7-9 and TRBJ1-2): DTGVSQNPRHKITKRGQNVTFRCDPISEHNRLYWYRQTLGQGPEFLTYFQNEAQLEKSRLLSDRFSAERPKGSFSTLEIQRTEQGDSAMYLCASSSAGTNYGYTFGSGTRLTVV.

This clonotype was seen a handful of times. A read error may explain this, as a much larger clone is one base away. The chain couples TRBV2 to TRBJ2-5; 10 bases line up with TRBD1. The trim removed 6 bases at V and 11 bases at J, leaving 15 bases unmatched. The CDR3 length is 15 residues. CDR1 and CDR2 from the germline V gene are SNHLY and FYNNEI. The CDR3: CASRDPGQGQGEQYF. The CDR3 DNA sequence: TGTGCCAGCAGAGATCCGGGACAGGGGCAGGGTGAGCAGTACTTC. Complete variable domain (other parts from reference TRBV2 and TRBJ2-5): EPEVTQTPSHQVTQMGQEVILRCVPISNHLYFYWYRQILGQKVEFLVSFYNNEISEKSEIFDDQFSVERPDGSNFTLKIRSTKLEDSAMYFCASRDPGQGQGEQYFGPGTRLLVL.

With respect to this clonotype: Being one base from a much bigger clone, this may be a read error. V usage is TRBV7-2 and J usage is TRBJ2-5; D not certain. CDR1 is SGHTA, CDR2 FQGNSA, per germline. There are 13 residues in the CDR3. The CDR3 loop is CASSPRVQETKYF. The CDR3 DNA is TGTGCCAGCAGCCCTCGGGTCCAAGAGACCAAGTACTTC.

Concerning this clonotype itself: Germline and junction disagree at one end, which may indicate a read error. This chain links TRBV3-1 with TRBJ2-5, with D possibly being TRBD2 (6 bases). The germline CDR1 and CDR2 sequences are LGHDT and YNNKEL (reference sequence). CDR3 size: 15 residues. In nucleotides, the CDR3 is TGTGCCAGCAGTCAAGACCAGGGAGGATTGGAGACCCAGTACTTC. Protein: CASSQDQGGLETQYF.

V usage is TRBV6-2 or TRBV6-3 and J usage is TRBJ2-1, with 15 bases identical to TRBD2. The better agreement between TRBJ2-7 and the DNA end casts doubt on the J call. This CDR3 spans 17 amino acids. Germline V gives CDR1 MNHEY, CDR2 SVGEGT. The CDR3 nucleotides are TGTGCCAGCAGTAGGACTAGCGGGGGGGCGGCCTACAATGAGCAGTACTTC. Translated: CASSRTSGGAAYNEQYF.